These 29 T cell receptor beta chains came from one sample sequenced in a study of blood T cells in healthy people across ages. The use of a sample-barcoded 5' primer and a J-beta primer mix characterized a second PCR of about 7 to 12 cycles. TCRdb re-called the 5' RACE reads with MiXCR, one entry per CDR3 protein. The profile shows about 400,000 distinct CDR3 sequences, roughly half of them singletons. The sample consisted of blood. Receptor source: a man in his fifties or sixties in good health.

The chain employs TRBV21-1 and TRBJ2-1; TRBD1 was called by the table and not checked on the DNA. The closer fit of TRBJ2-7 to the DNA end suggests the J call may be wrong. TRBV21-1 is tagged as a pseudogene. This CDR3 has 16 amino acids. As DNA, the CDR3 is TGTGCCAGCAACAAAGGCCGGACGGGGGATTGGGACGAGCAGTACTTC. Its translation: CASNKGRTGDWDEQYF.

The chain is built from TRBV29-1 and TRBJ1-2, with a tentative D call TRBD1 (6 bases). V lost 0 bases, J lost 5 bases, and 13 bases lay in between. The CDR3 runs 14 residues. The germline V gene encodes CDR1 SQVTM and CDR2 ANQGSEA. In DNA form, the CDR3 reads TGCAGCGTTGAAGACAGGGGAGGGACTTATGGCTACACCTTC. It codes for CSVEDRGGTYGYTF.

This clonotype was seen many times. The chain has TRBV28 and TRBJ2-5; possibly TRBD2 for D (5 bases). The length of the CDR3 is 15 residues. Per germline, CDR1 MDHEN and CDR2 SYDVKM. V lost 6 bases and J lost 1, with 15 bases in between. The CDR3 here is CASRRSVRGQETQYF. For the CDR3, the DNA is TGTGCCAGCAGACGTAGCGTCCGTGGCCAAGAGACCCAGTACTTC.

Concerning this clonotype itself: At one boundary the junction diverges from the germline segment, which might be a read error. The chain couples TRBV7-2 to TRBJ1-2; 8 bases agree with TRBD1. Germline V CDR1 and CDR2: SGHTA, FQGNSA. The CDR3 consists of 15 residues. The DNA for the CDR3 is TGTGCCAGCAGCTTAGGGACAGGGACAAACTCTGGCTACACCTTC. Protein sequence: CASSLGTGTNSGYTF.

This clonotype came up a few times. The chain joins TRBV20-1 to TRBJ2-3; tentative D call: TRBD2 (6 bases). Deletions cut 6 bases from V and 2 bases from J, with 15 bases between. CDR1 and CDR2 from the germline V gene are DFQATT and SNEGSKA (reference sequence). The CDR3 sequence is 14 residues long. This chain's CDR3 is CSARPLATTDTQYF. For the CDR3, the DNA is TGCAGTGCGCGACCGCTAGCGACCACAGATACGCAGTATTTT.

As regards this clonotype: Germline and junction disagree at one end, which may indicate a read error. The V call is TRBV18, the J call TRBJ2-4; D call uncertain. Per the germline V gene, CDR1 is KGHSH and CDR2 is LQKENI. The CDR3 consists of 11 residues. Here the CDR3 DNA reads TGTGCCAGCTCACCTGAAGGCGAGCAGTGCTTC. The encoded protein is CASSPEGEQCF.

The chain couples TRBV7-2 to TRBJ2-7; tentative D call: TRBD2 (5 bases). This CDR3 contains 16 residues. Germline V gene data show CDR1 as SGHTA and CDR2 as FQGNSA. Trimming stripped 1 base from V and 0 bases from J, with 13 bases between. The CDR3 is CASSLVSGESSYEQYF. DNA for the CDR3: TGTGCCAGCAGCTTAGTAAGTGGGGAGAGCTCCTACGAGCAGTACTTC.

The V and J genes are TRBV2 and TRBJ2-5; TRBD2 aligns across 11 bases. There are 15 residues in the CDR3. Germline V CDR1 and CDR2: SNHLY, FYNNEI. The V and J ends lost 3 bases and 2 bases, in that order; junction bases with no gene match: 2. The CDR3 region is CASSERLAGQETQYF. CDR3 sequence (DNA): TGTGCCAGCAGTGAGAGACTAGCGGGGCAAGAGACCCAGTACTTC.

J is TRBJ1-4 and V is TRBV28; D may be TRBD1 (5 bases). The CDR3 has 16 residues. Germline V gives CDR1 MDHEN, CDR2 SYDVKM. The V and J ends lost 6 bases and 7 bases respectively, with 21 bases between them. CDR3 DNA: TGTGCCAGCAGCGCGGGACCTTTCTCAGCGGGTGAAAAACTGTTTTTT. It codes for CASSAGPFSAGEKLFF.

This chain links TRBV5-1 with TRBJ1-1; D is undetermined. This CDR3 is built from 15 residues. CDR1 is SGHRS and CDR2 is YFSETQ in the germline V gene. V was cut by 1 base and J by 4 bases, with 14 bases left in between. CDR3 loop: CASSLFIGESTEAFF. The CDR3 DNA reads TGCGCCAGCAGCTTGTTTATTGGTGAGAGCACTGAAGCTTTCTTT.

The chain recombines TRBV4-2 with TRBJ2-7, with 8 bases that match TRBD2. The trim removed 2 bases at V and 7 bases at J, leaving 13 bases unmatched. The CDR3 is 16 amino acids. CDR1 is LGHNA, CDR2 YNFKEQ, per germline. CDR3 sequence reads: CASSQPGGAGAGEQYF. In DNA, the CDR3 is TGTGCCAGCAGCCAACCTGGGGGAGCGGGAGCGGGGGAGCAGTACTTC.

This rearrangement joins TRBV20-1 to TRBJ2-7; perhaps TRBD1 as D (6 bases). This CDR3 has 15 residues. Trimming stripped 0 bases from V and 2 bases from J, with 14 bases between. Germline assignment: CDR1 DFQATT and CDR2 SNEGSKA (reference sequence). The CDR3 sequence is CSARDRGKVAYEQYF. For the CDR3, the DNA is TGCAGTGCTAGAGATAGGGGGAAAGTGGCCTACGAGCAGTACTTC.

This chain joins TRBV20-1 and TRBJ1-2; D remains unclear. The CDR3 covers 13 residues. Germline loops: CDR1 DFQATT, CDR2 SNEGSKA (reference sequence). The DNA of the CDR3 is TGCGCCGGAGAGGGATTAGGAGGAGATGGCTACACCTTC. Translated, it gives CAGEGLGGDGYTF.

The V and J genes are TRBV6-2 or TRBV6-3 and TRBJ2-7; no firm D call. There are 12 residues in the CDR3. Trimming stripped 1 base from V and 10 bases from J, with 11 bases between. CDR1 and CDR2 (germline): MNHEY, SVGEGT. CDR3 DNA sequence: TGTGCCAGCAGTTACTACCGGGTAGATCAGTACTTC. It specifies CASSYYRVDQYF.

Details on this clonotype: It is unclear where the CDR3 begins or ends on the DNA, so no DNA is shown, and the CDR3 is as TCRdb lists it. This chain uses TRBV4-2 with TRBJ2-1; TRBD2, the table's D call, was not compared with the DNA. Germline assignment: CDR1 LGHNA and CDR2 YNFKEQ. The CDR3 comprises 23 residues, both ends counted. CDR3 amino acids: CASSQDPKDTQYFGGGAGNEQFF.

The V call is TRBV9, the J call TRBJ2-5, with 8 bases lining up with TRBD2. Germline CDR1 and CDR2: SGDLS and YYNGEE. The CDR3 length is 15 residues. V lost 0 bases, J lost 2 bases, and 3 bases stayed unmatched. The CDR3 loop is CASSVAAGVQETQYF. CDR3 coding DNA: TGTGCCAGCAGCGTAGCAGCGGGGGTTCAAGAGACCCAGTACTTC. Based on the CDR3 plus reference TRBV9 and TRBJ2-5, the full variable domain is DSGVTQTPKHLITATGQRVTLRCSPRSGDLSVYWYQQSLDQGLQFLIQYYNGEERAKGNILERFSAQQFPDLHSELNLSSLELGDSALYFCASSVAAGVQETQYFGPGTRLLVL.

The chain has TRBV3-1 and TRBJ2-3, with TRBD2 matching 9 bases. Losses at the gene ends were 1 base for V and 11 bases for J; bases not matched to a gene: 7. The CDR3 covers 14 residues. Germline V gene sequence: CDR1 LGHDT, CDR2 YNNKEL (reference sequence). CDR3 DNA: TGTGCCAGCAGCCAAGGGACTAGCGCGGCTCGGCAGTATTTT. This sequence encodes CASSQGTSAARQYF.

The chain carries TRBV28 and TRBJ2-7; D possibly uses TRBD1 or TRBD2 (5 bases each). The CDR3 contains 14 residues. Trimming removed 7 bases at V and 2 bases at J, with 15 bases between. Germline V gene lookup returns CDR1 MDHEN and CDR2 SYDVKM. CDR3 bases: TGTGCCAGCATTAACGGGGACGGAGCCTACGAGCAGTACTTC. It is translated as CASINGDGAYEQYF.

This clonotype was observed a handful of times. This chain links TRBV18 with TRBJ2-1; 8 bases fit TRBD2. V trimming: 2 bases; J trimming: 5 bases; junction bases outside the gene matches: 8. The CDR3 totals 16 residues. The germline CDR1 and CDR2 sequences are KGHSH and LQKENI. Here the CDR3 reads CASSPNQRGTHNEQFF. The CDR3 DNA sequence: TGTGCCAGCTCACCAAACCAGCGGGGGACTCACAATGAGCAGTTCTTC. The whole variable domain, remainder taken from reference TRBV18 and TRBJ2-1, is NAGVMQNPRHLVRRRGQEARLRCSPMKGHSHVYWYRQLPEEGLKFMVYLQKENIIDESGMPKERFSAEFPKEGPSILRIQQVVRGDSAAYFCASSPNQRGTHNEQFFGPGTRLTVL.

V usage is TRBV10-3 and J usage is TRBJ1-1; possible D gene TRBD1, 6 bases. Per germline, CDR1 ENHRY and CDR2 SYGVKD. CDR3 length: 13 residues. The ends were cut back, 3 bases at V and 11 bases at J, with 16 bases in the middle. CDR3 nucleotides: TGTGCCATCAGTGACCACAGGGCCTGGGGGGCTTTCTTT. It codes for CAISDHRAWGAFF.

The CDR3 coding sequence is TGTGCCACCAGCGACGGGTCAAAAGAGACCCAGTACTTC. As protein: CATSDGSKETQYF. This sequence joins TRBV24-1 and TRBJ2-5; D uncertain. This CDR3 is built from 13 residues. Germline CDR1 and CDR2: KGHDR and SFDVKD. V was trimmed by 7 bases and J by 3 bases, leaving 11 bases between them.

This clonotype appeared a few times. This rearrangement joins TRBV5-1 to TRBJ2-5; TRBD2 is a possible D gene (6 bases). From germline, CDR1 is SGHRS and CDR2 YFSETQ. Trimming shortened V by 4 bases and J by 5 bases, and 18 bases separated the two germline ends. The CDR3 runs 15 residues. CDR3 in DNA: TGCGCCAGCAGCCCCCAGGCGGGGTTAAAGGAGACCCAGTACTTC. It is translated as CASSPQAGLKETQYF.

The chain couples TRBV3-1 to TRBJ2-5, with TRBD2 as a possible D gene (6 bases). CDR3 size: 14 residues. Between the trimmed V and J ends, which lost 0 bases and 5 bases, there was a span of 10 bases. Germline assignment: CDR1 LGHDT and CDR2 YNNKEL (reference sequence). CDR3 DNA sequence: TGTGCCAGCAGCCAAGAGTTAGCGGATGAGACCCAGTACTTC. Translation gives CASSQELADETQYF.

This clonotype was counted only a few times. The gene calls are TRBV10-3 and TRBJ2-5, with D possibly TRBD2 on 5 matching bases. The J call could be wrong; TRBJ2-7 is a better fit for the DNA end. Germline V gives CDR1 ENHRY, CDR2 SYGVKD. This CDR3 is built from 14 residues. Here the CDR3 DNA reads TGTGCCATCAGTGACGAGACTACCGACTACGAGCAGTACTTC. Protein: CAISDETTDYEQYF.

This clonotype was found once. The V gene is TRBV5-8, the J gene TRBJ2-1, with 7 bases that match TRBD2. V gave up 1 base and J gave up 7 bases; unmatched junction bases: 8. The germline V gene encodes CDR1 SGHTS and CDR2 YDEGEE. The CDR3 loop spans 15 amino acids. The CDR3 sequence: CASSLRGDRYNEQFF. The DNA of the CDR3 is TGTGCCAGCAGCTTGCGGGGGGACCGATATAATGAGCAGTTCTTC.

Ten or more counts support this clonotype. This chain connects TRBV20-1 to TRBJ2-7; 9 positions match TRBD1. Germline trimming cut 0 bases from V and 3 bases from J; bases unmatched to any gene: 3. The germline gives CDR1 DFQATT, CDR2 SNEGSKA (reference sequence). The CDR3 totals 14 residues. CDR3 DNA sequence: TGCAGTGCTAGAGATACAGGGGGCGTCTACGAGCAGTACTTC. Amino acid sequence: CSARDTGGVYEQYF.

There are a few counts of this clonotype. The chain recombines TRBV12-3 or TRBV12-4 with TRBJ2-7, with 11 nucleotides matching TRBD2. J gave up 0 bases and V 6 bases, and 7 bases lay outside the gene matches. The CDR3 totals 16 residues. The CDR3 protein is CASSSGTSGFSYEQYF. CDR3 bases: TGTGCCAGCAGCTCCGGGACTAGCGGATTCTCCTACGAGCAGTACTTC.

The rearrangement links TRBV24-1 to TRBJ2-1; 8 nucleotides match TRBD1. J was trimmed by 9 bases and V by 9 bases; bases with no gene match: 12. Germline CDR1 is KGHDR and CDR2 is SFDVKD. The CDR3 extends over 14 amino acids. The CDR3 reads CATRRQGSPSEQFF. The CDR3 DNA sequence: TGTGCCACCCGAAGACAGGGGTCCCCCAGTGAGCAGTTCTTC.

This rearrangement joins TRBV4-1 to TRBJ2-1, with TRBD1 matching over 8 bases. V lost 5 bases to trimming and J lost 6 bases; unmatched junction nucleotides: 6. CDR3 length equals 14 residues. Germline CDR1 is MGHRA and CDR2 is YSYEKL. DNA of the CDR3: TGCGCCAGCAGCAGCCAGGGGGCAATCAATGAGCAGTTCTTC. Its protein product is CASSSQGAINEQFF.